This is a list of T cell receptor beta chains from one sample in a study of T cell repertoires in cytomegalovirus infection. TCRdb analysed the reads with MiXCR anew, one entry per CDR3 protein. The repertoire has under 350,000 distinct CDR3 sequences, 9% to 9.5% of them found once; the top ten carry about 3.9%. Sequenced input: PBMCs. The receptors here all came from a human donor in good health (CMV status not recorded). Some clones in this sample may be carry-over from other donors' samples. Both conserved end residues are part of each CDR3. The D gene is left open where the match is weak. The size entry is marked missing in some rows and otherwise reads once, few, many or a size class.

j_call clone_size v_call cdr3_length d_call cdr3_nt cdr3_aa
TRBJ1-5 - TRBV7-6 15 TRBD1 TGTGCCAGCAGCCCCGTAGGACAGGGCAATCAGCCCCAGCATTTT CASSPVGQGNQPQHF
TRBJ1-1 few TRBV4-3 15 - TGCGCCAGCTCCAGAAGAGCGGACAAGTACACTGAAGCTTTCTTT CASSRRADKYTEAFF
TRBJ2-1 few TRBV19 14 - TGTGCCAGTAGTATCTTGGACAGGGAGGGTGAGCAGTTCTTC CASSILDREGEQFF
TRBJ2-5 few TRBV6-2/TRBV6-3 15 TRBD2 TGTGCCAGCAGTTCCTTAGCGGGAGTGGGGGAGACCCAGTACTTC CASSSLAGVGETQYF
TRBJ1-5 - TRBV19 16 - TGTGCCAGTAGTATGTACAGCGTTTATAGCAATCAGCCCCAGCATTTT CASSMYSVYSNQPQHF
TRBJ2-3 - TRBV12-3/TRBV12-4 16 - TGTGCCAGCAGTCCACTCGACAGGTTTAGCACAGATACGCAGTATTTT CASSPLDRFSTDTQYF
TRBJ1-4 - TRBV7-2 15 - TGTGCCAGCAGCTTCCTGCCGGTGATTGCGGAAAAACTGTTTTTT CASSFLPVIAEKLFF
TRBJ1-5 many TRBV6-6 18 - TGTGCCAGCATCCCCAACCAGGGCCAATCAGCGAGCAATCAGCCCCAGCATTTT CASIPNQGQSASNQPQHF
TRBJ2-7 - TRBV27 14 - TGTGCCAGCAGTTTCAGACAGGACCGCTACGAGCAGTACTTC CASSFRQDRYEQYF
TRBJ2-7 once TRBV20-1 14 TRBD1 TGCAGTGCTAGTCGCCGGGACAGGCATTACGAACAGTACTTC CSASRRDRHYEQYF
TRBJ2-7 many TRBV7-6 13 - TGTGCCAGCAGCCCCAGCATCCTGGACGAGCAGTACTTC CASSPSILDEQYF
TRBJ2-6 many TRBV2 16 - TGTGCCAGCAGTGAATCCGGGTTCTCTGGGGCCAACGTCCTGACTTTC CASSESGFSGANVLTF
TRBJ1-4 - TRBV7-8 14 - TGTGCCAGCAGCTTTAACCCGCGAGGGGAAAAACTGTTTTTT CASSFNPRGEKLFF
TRBJ2-2 many TRBV28 14 - TGTGCCAGCAGTTTAGATAGTAACACCGGGGAGCTGTTTTTT CASSLDSNTGELFF
TRBJ2-2 - TRBV28 14 - TGTGCCAGCAGTTTAGGGCACCGCACCGGGGAGCTGTTTTTT CASSLGHRTGELFF
TRBJ2-5 many TRBV27 14 TRBD2 TGTGCCAACCTTATTACTAGCGCGCAAGAGACCCAGTACTTC CANLITSAQETQYF
TRBJ2-3 few TRBV7-2 15 TRBD2 TGTGCCAGCAGCTGGGGACTAGCGGGAGTAGATACGCAGTATTTT CASSWGLAGVDTQYF
TRBJ2-7 - TRBV7-2 14 - TGTGCCAGCAGCTTTGACGGAGGGACCTACGAGCAGTACTTC CASSFDGGTYEQYF
TRBJ2-1 - TRBV6-5 13 TRBD2 TGTGCCAGCAACGCGGGGGGGCTTGATGAGCAGTTCTTC CASNAGGLDEQFF
TRBJ2-3 many TRBV7-2 15 TRBD1 TGTGCCAGCAGCCCGGGACAGGGGGCTGAGGATACGCAGTATTTT CASSPGQGAEDTQYF
TRBJ2-2 few TRBV19 15 TRBD1 TGTGCCAGTACCCGACAGGGGTGGAACACCGGGGAGCTGTTTTTT CASTRQGWNTGELFF
TRBJ2-7 many TRBV13 15 TRBD1 TGTGCCAGCAGCTCGACAGGGGAGCCCAATGGTGAGCAGTACTTC CASSSTGEPNGEQYF
TRBJ2-3 - TRBV7-9 13 TRBD2 TGTGCCAGCAGCTTATATTTAACTAGCGGGATATATTTT CASSLYLTSGIYF
TRBJ2-1 - TRBV28 12 TRBD2 TGTGCCAGCAGGGCGGGAGCTTTTGAGCAGTTCTTC CASRAGAFEQFF
TRBJ2-7 few TRBV6-5 12 - TGTGCCAGCAGTTACCCCGTGGGCGAGCAGTACTTC CASSYPVGEQYF
TRBJ2-3 - TRBV11-1 16 TRBD2 TGTGCCAGCAACCCATCCGGGACTAGTATGGCAGATACGCAGTATTTT CASNPSGTSMADTQYF
TRBJ2-3 many TRBV28 15 - TGTGCCAGCAGCCTCGGCTCCGGGGGAACAGATACGCAGTATTTT CASSLGSGGTDTQYF
TRBJ1-1 few TRBV7-9 16 TRBD1 TGTGCCAACACCCCGAGGGAGGGGGCAACGGACACTGAAGCTTTCTTT CANTPREGATDTEAFF